This TCR beta chain originates from a study of vaccination effects on CD4 cells after COVID-19. Profiling relied on immunoSEQ multiplex PCR, and the TCRdb table lists in-frame clones only, not all of them. Found here are 70,000 to 95,000 clones, 70% to 75% of them singletons; the top ten hold approximately 1.7%. Study outcomes and limitations: Late in the post-vaccination period, infection-induced and vaccine-induced clones underwent marked clonal contraction. Within healthy vaccinees, only 1 of 255 vaccine-induced clones displayed cross-reactivity with common cold coronaviruses.

A word on this clone: The antigen is undetermined.

CD4+ T cells specific for antigen were expanded with viral peptide pools by the ViraFEST assay before sequencing. CD4+ T cell isolation took place after 10 days of culture. People in the vaccine group had not been infected with SARS-CoV-2 before, and their nucleocapsid antibodies were negative. Each culture had half its medium swapped for IL-2 medium on days 3 and 7. The CDR3 contains 15 residues. From germline, CDR1 is SNHLY and CDR2 FYNNEI. The ends were cut back, 3 bases at V and 2 bases at J, with 13 bases in the middle. Sequencing used CD4+ T cells from PBMCs cultured with HCoV-229E spike peptides, obtained before COVID-19 vaccination. The sequence came from a human donor who received a COVID-19 vaccine. The J gene is TRBJ1-2, the V gene TRBV2; tentative D call: TRBD1 (5 bases). Written as DNA, the CDR3 is TGTGCCAGCAGTGAGGAGACGGGACCAAACTATGGCTACACCTTC. This gives the protein CASSEETGPNYGYTF.